These 26 T cell receptor beta chains were sequenced from one sample in a study of shared clonotypes between healthy human individuals (TCRdb year 2020). The library was built by means of the immunoSEQ multiplex PCR assay. This immuneACCESS table, as held by TCRdb, lists in-frame sequences with V and J called but not all clones. Of the missing ones, under half trace to an unresolved V gene in checked studies; the others have no known cause. In all, the sample holds nearly 500,000 clones, and 76% of those were seen once. The top ten hold 10% to 15% of the sample. Specimen: PBMCs. The receptors stem from a woman aged 35 to 49 in good health. Some clones in this sample may be carry-over from other donors' samples.

This rearrangement joins TRBV29-1 to TRBJ1-2; possible D gene TRBD1, 6 bases. The germline gives CDR1 SQVTM, CDR2 ANQGSEA. The CDR3 runs to 13 residues. V was shortened by 4 bases and J by 3 bases, with 12 bases between the two germline ends. CDR3 DNA: TGCAGCGTTGGGGGGGGCACTCACTATGGCTACACCTTC. The encoded protein is CSVGGGTHYGYTF.

The CDR3: CATTAQGSNYGYTF. In DNA, the CDR3 is TGTGCCACCACTGCACAGGGATCTAACTATGGCTACACCTTC. This chain links TRBV15 with TRBJ1-2; D perhaps matches TRBD1 (6 bases). With 7 bases removed from V and 0 bases from J, the gap between germline ends came to 12 bases. The CDR3 consists of 14 residues. Germline CDR1 reads LNHNV; CDR2 reads YYDKDF (reference sequence).

About this clone itself: The sample holds other DNA sequences that translate to the same CDR3. J is TRBJ1-2 and V is TRBV5-1, with 12 nucleotides matching TRBD1. The CDR3 extends over 15 amino acids. CDR1 is SGHRS and CDR2 is YFSETQ in the germline V gene. V gave up 2 bases and J gave up 5 bases; unmatched junction bases: 4. CDR3 sequence reads: CASSLGTGGAYGYTF. The CDR3 DNA follows: TGCGCCAGCAGCTTAGGGACAGGGGGCGCTTATGGCTACACCTTC.

The genes are TRBV2 and TRBJ2-3, with D tentatively TRBD1 (6 bases). Germline V gives CDR1 SNHLY, CDR2 FYNNEI. This CDR3 region has 14 residues. V lost 3 bases and J lost 3, with 10 bases in between. Here the CDR3 DNA reads TGTGCCAGCAGTGATCCGACAGGTACAGATACGCAGTATTTT. It is translated as CASSDPTGTDTQYF.

The chain joins TRBV5-4 to TRBJ2-1, with TRBD2 identical over 13 bases. Germline V CDR1 and CDR2: SGHNT, YYREEE (reference sequence). Trimming at V came to 7 bases and at J to 6 bases, leaving 1 base not matched to a gene. The length of the CDR3 is 13 residues. CDR3 residues: CASGLAGVNEQFF. The CDR3 coding sequence is TGTGCCAGCGGACTAGCGGGAGTCAATGAGCAGTTCTTC.

This clone appeared once. The sample has other DNA sequences that encode this CDR3 too. The rearrangement links TRBV19 to TRBJ1-4, with D uncertain. CDR3 length equals 11 residues. Germline V gene sequence: CDR1 LNHDA, CDR2 SQIVND (reference sequence). V lost 3 bases, J lost 8 bases, and 4 bases lay in between. Written as DNA, the CDR3 is TGTGCCAGTAGTATTGGGGAAAAACTGTTTTTT. Its protein is CASSIGEKLFF.

The chain couples TRBV5-1 to TRBJ1-1; TRBD1 matches 9 bases. The V segment lost 4 bases and the J segment 6 bases; nucleotides outside the gene matches: 10. The CDR3 contains 15 residues. Germline-derived CDR1 and CDR2 are SGHRS and YFSETQ. CDR3 region: CASSPDRGGFAEAFF. In nucleotides, the CDR3 is TGCGCCAGCAGCCCAGACAGGGGGGGATTCGCTGAAGCTTTCTTT.

This chain links TRBV6-6 with TRBJ2-7; D gene uncertain. Deletions cut 0 bases from V and 7 bases from J, with 10 bases between. CDR3 length: 13 residues. Germline V CDR1 and CDR2: MNHNY, SVGAGI (reference sequence). The CDR3 protein is CASSYSIFGEQYF. The CDR3 DNA reads TGTGCCAGCAGTTACTCGATTTTCGGAGAGCAGTACTTC.

The genes are TRBV27 and TRBJ2-7, with a tentative D call TRBD1 (6 bases). CDR1 and CDR2 from the germline V gene are MNHEY and SMNVEV (reference sequence). Between the trimmed V and J ends, which lost 5 bases and 6 bases, there was a span of 17 bases. The CDR3 covers 14 residues. The CDR3 is CASSRIGTKGEQYF. DNA of the CDR3: TGTGCCAGCAGTCGAATCGGGACAAAGGGCGAGCAGTACTTC.

This sequence joins TRBV28 and TRBJ2-7; TRBD1 aligns across 9 bases. This CDR3 contains 14 residues. V lost 5 bases, J lost 3 bases, and 5 bases stayed unmatched. Germline V gene lookup returns CDR1 MDHEN and CDR2 SYDVKM. Written as DNA, the CDR3 is TGTGCCAGCAGTACCATGGACAGGGGCTACGAGCAGTACTTC. It specifies CASSTMDRGYEQYF.

V gene TRBV28 combines with J gene TRBJ1-3; 7 bases map to TRBD1. From germline, CDR1 is MDHEN and CDR2 SYDVKM. This CDR3 has 17 amino acids. Trimming removed 2 bases from V and 0 bases from J; junction bases left unmatched: 7. CDR3 in DNA: TGTGCCAGCAGTTTAGCCCCCACAGGGGTCTCTGGAAACACCATATATTTT. Protein sequence: CASSLAPTGVSGNTIYF. The variable domain in full, with the rest retrieved from reference TRBV28 and TRBJ1-3, is DVKVTQSSRYLVKRTGEKVFLECVQDMDHENMFWYRQDPGLGLRLIYFSYDVKMKEKGDIPEGYSVSREKKERFSLILESASTNQTSMYLCASSLAPTGVSGNTIYFGEGSWLTVV.

This clone has just one count. The rearrangement joins TRBV1 to TRBJ2-1; TRBD2, the table's D call, lacks a check against the DNA. TRBV1 is designated a pseudogene. This CDR3 has 14 amino acids. In nucleotides, the CDR3 is TGCACCCGGATCGGTCGGGACTCCTACAATGAGCAGTTCTTC. This sequence encodes CTRIGRDSYNEQFF.

The rearrangement links TRBV2 to TRBJ2-1, with 8 bases that match TRBD2. This CDR3 comprises 14 residues. V lost 7 bases and J lost 0; bases outside the gene matches: 2. The germline V gene has CDR1 SNHLY and CDR2 FYNNEI. CDR3 region: CASKAGGSYNEQFF. The CDR3 region has the DNA TGTGCCAGCAAGGCGGGAGGCTCCTACAATGAGCAGTTCTTC.

J is TRBJ2-5 and V is TRBV5-1, with D perhaps TRBD2 (6 bases). Germline CDR1 is SGHRS and CDR2 is YFSETQ. Trimming left V 0 bases short and J 0 bases short, with 12 bases between. This CDR3 comprises 16 residues. The chain's CDR3 is CASSLGTTENQETQYF. CDR3 DNA: TGCGCCAGCAGCTTGGGGACTACCGAAAACCAAGAGACCCAGTACTTC.

The chain uses TRBV7-9 and TRBJ2-7; D might be TRBD1 (6 bases). V gave up 1 base and J gave up 6 bases, with 13 bases separating them. The CDR3 is 14 amino acids. Germline V CDR1 and CDR2: SEHNR, FQNEAQ (reference sequence). The CDR3 region is CASSLVPDRREQYF. In DNA form, the CDR3 reads TGTGCCAGCAGCTTAGTGCCGGACAGACGCGAGCAGTACTTC.

The J gene is TRBJ1-5, the V gene TRBV27; D might be TRBD1 (5 bases). Germline V gene lookup returns CDR1 MNHEY and CDR2 SMNVEV (reference sequence). The CDR3 length is 17 residues. V was trimmed by 5 bases and J by 4 bases, leaving 21 bases between them. CDR3 sequence reads: CASSHMGVGSLNQPQHF. The CDR3 nucleotides read TGTGCCAGCAGTCATATGGGGGTGGGCAGTCTGAATCAGCCCCAGCATTTT.

In its sample, this clone was seen a few times. The chain has TRBV7-9 and TRBJ1-6; D remains ambiguous. Trimming removed 2 bases from V and 7 bases from J, with 24 bases in between. The CDR3 covers 19 residues. Germline-derived CDR1 and CDR2 are SEHNR and FQNEAQ (reference sequence). Here the CDR3 reads CASSLIGGNAEYSNSPLHF. The CDR3 coding sequence is TGTGCCAGCAGCTTAATAGGAGGGAATGCGGAGTATTCGAATTCACCCCTCCACTTT.

This clone was observed once. In DNA form, the CDR3 reads TGTGCCTGGAGGTCACGCCTGGCGGATACGCAGTATTTT. Amino acid sequence: CAWRSRLADTQYF. The chain carries TRBV30 and TRBJ2-3, with D uncertain. With 3 bases removed from V and 6 bases from J, the gap between germline ends came to 13 bases. The CDR3 contains 13 residues. Germline CDR1 GTSNPN, CDR2 SVGIG (reference sequence).

This CDR3 reads CAWETQRGEQYF. The DNA for the CDR3 is TGTGCCTGGGAGACCCAAAGGGGCGAGCAGTACTTC. J is TRBJ2-7 and V is TRBV30, with D possibly being TRBD1 (5 bases). The CDR3 length is 12 residues. With 5 bases removed from V and 6 bases from J, the gap between germline ends came to 14 bases. Looked up from germline, CDR1 is GTSNPN and CDR2 is SVGIG (reference sequence). Drawing the rest from reference TRBV30 and TRBJ2-7, the complete variable domain is SQTIHQWPATLVQPVGSPLSLECTVEGTSNPNLYWYRQAAGRGLQLLFYSVGIGQISSEVPQNLSASRPQDRQFILSSKKLLLSDSGFYLCAWETQRGEQYFGPGTRLTVT.

This clone was seen more than once but under ten times. V and J are TRBV28 and TRBJ1-5; D not certain. This CDR3 is 16 amino acids long. The V end lost 2 bases, the J end lost 0 bases, and 11 bases lay between the germline ends. Germline V gene sequence: CDR1 MDHEN, CDR2 SYDVKM. CDR3 coding DNA: TGTGCCAGCAGTTTAATCTCGACTAATAGCAATCAGCCCCAGCATTTT. Its translation is CASSLISTNSNQPQHF.

This clone was recorded a few times. V is TRBV7-9 and J is TRBJ1-2; D gene unclear. This CDR3 is 13 amino acids long. The ends were cut back, 0 bases at V and 6 bases at J, with 8 bases in the middle. Germline CDR1 and CDR2: SEHNR and FQNEAQ (reference sequence). For the CDR3, the DNA is TGTGCCAGCAGCTTAGCTGGGGTGGATGGCTACACCTTC. This translates into CASSLAGVDGYTF.

This clone showed up just a few times. This chain connects TRBV2 to TRBJ1-5, with 8 nucleotides matching TRBD1. Losses at the gene ends were 6 bases for V and 7 bases for J; bases not matched to a gene: 8. The CDR3 loop spans 14 amino acids. In germline, CDR1 is SNHLY, CDR2 FYNNEI. DNA of the CDR3: TGTGCCAGCAGCACCCAGGGGGCTGGACAGCCCCAGCATTTT. This codes for CASSTQGAGQPQHF.

This chain joins TRBV6-1 and TRBJ2-2; 10 nucleotides line up with TRBD1. Germline lookup yields CDR1 MNHNS and CDR2 SASEGT. The CDR3 spans 14 residues. Trimming cost V 6 bases and J 6 bases; bases outside gene matches: 4. The CDR3 region has the DNA TGTGCCAGCAGGGGACAGGGGTCGGCCGGGGAGCTGTTTTTT. It yields the protein CASRGQGSAGELFF.

There are a few counts of this clone. The gene calls are TRBV7-3 and TRBJ1-6; no clear D. Trimming cost V 5 bases and J 8 bases, with 10 bases left between them. The CDR3 contains 13 residues. CDR1 and CDR2 (germline): SGHTA, FQGTGA. CDR3 coding DNA: TGTGCCAGCAGCCAGCGGACGGATTCACCCCTCCACTTT. Encoded protein: CASSQRTDSPLHF.

The rearrangement links TRBV6-5 to TRBJ2-3; D may be TRBD1 or TRBD2 (5 bases each). Germline loops: CDR1 MNHEY, CDR2 SVGAGI. Trimming took 10 bases from V and 8 from J, leaving 19 bases between them. The CDR3 totals 13 residues. CDR3 nucleotide sequence: TGTGCCACACGGGGAAGGGGCCGTGGTACGCAGTATTTT. Protein sequence: CATRGRGRGTQYF.

The chain is built from TRBV11-3 and TRBJ2-1, with 7 bases aligning to TRBD1. The V gene's germline CDR1 is SGHNT and CDR2 YENEEA. After removal of 1 base from V and 3 bases from J, the junction contained 6 bases not matched to a gene. This CDR3 region has 16 residues. The CDR3 nucleotides read TGTGCCAGCAGCTTAGGGGTAAACAGGGGCTACAATGAGCAGTTCTTC. Its protein is CASSLGVNRGYNEQFF. Drawing the rest from reference TRBV11-3 and TRBJ2-1, the complete variable domain is EAGVVQSPRYKIIEKKQPVAFWCNPISGHNTLYWYLQNLGQGPELLIRYENEEAVDDSQLPKDRFSAERLKGVDSTLKIQPAELGDSAVYLCASSLGVNRGYNEQFFGPGTRLTVL.